Below are 27 T cell receptor beta chains sequenced from a single sample in a study of regulatory T cells in long-lasting Graves disease. HTBI primers from iRepertoire and Arm-PCR of CDR3 regions yielded the TCR beta libraries. TCRdb redid the calling of the multiplex PCR reads with MiXCR, one entry per CDR3 protein. This sample has hundreds of thousands of distinct CDR3 sequences, with about 16% found just once. Time point reported: newly diagnosed GD, antithyroid drugs for less than 3 months. The TCR library was made from RNA extracted from PBMCs. These sequences were also reported in another study, on T cells in Graves' hyperthyroidism and ophthalmopathy.

Sequencing was performed on peripheral blood mononuclear cells (PBMCs), taken at new diagnosis, from a patient treated with antithyroid drugs. The source of these receptors is a man aged 18 to 30 with Graves disease.

This chain connects TRBV20-1 to TRBJ1-5, with 9 bases identical to TRBD1. This CDR3 comprises 16 residues. Germline V gene sequence: CDR1 DFQATT, CDR2 SNEGSKA (reference sequence). With 0 bases clipped from V and 0 bases from J, the junction kept 3 bases outside the gene matches. The CDR3 here is CSARDGTGYSNQPQHF. The CDR3 region has the DNA TGCAGTGCTAGAGATGGGACAGGGTATAGCAATCAGCCCCAGCATTTT.

This clonotype was detected only once. The V gene is TRBV11-2, the J gene TRBJ2-1; the D gene is possibly TRBD2 (5 bases). Germline CDR1 reads SGHAT; CDR2 reads FQNNGV. V lost 8 bases and J 1 base, leaving 18 bases between the germline ends. The CDR3 has 16 amino acids. The CDR3 nucleotides are TGTGCCAGCCGAACCCCGGGGAGTAATTCCTACAATGAGCAGTTCTTC. Protein product: CASRTPGSNSYNEQFF.

This clonotype has more than one count but fewer than ten. CDR3 in amino acids: CASRTPGQGEQYF. CDR3 nucleotides: TGTGCCAGCAGGACACCGGGACAAGGCGAGCAGTACTTC. This chain uses TRBV6-1 with TRBJ2-7, with D possibly TRBD1 on 6 matching bases. CDR3 length: 13 residues. The V gene's germline CDR1 is MNHNS and CDR2 SASEGT. Trimming left V 6 bases short and J 6 bases short, with 15 bases between.

The sample holds many counts of this clonotype. The chain recombines TRBV27 with TRBJ1-4; 12 bases match TRBD1. V was pared by 6 bases and J by 9 bases, with 5 bases of the junction left unmatched. Germline V lookup: CDR1 MNHEY, CDR2 SMNVEV (reference sequence). This CDR3 region has 14 residues. CDR3 coding DNA: TGTGCCAGCAGCCTAGGGACAGGGGGCAAAAAACTGTTTTTT. Encoded protein: CASSLGTGGKKLFF.

This clonotype was seen only a few times. The chain recombines TRBV15 with TRBJ1-3; D gene ambiguous. Deletions cut 2 bases from V and 0 bases from J, with 17 bases between. From germline, CDR1 is LNHNV and CDR2 YYDKDF (reference sequence). The CDR3 covers 18 residues. The CDR3 spells CATSRLSPQALSGNTIYF. The CDR3 DNA reads as TGTGCCACCAGCAGACTTTCCCCCCAGGCCCTCTCTGGAAACACCATATATTTT.

This clonotype was observed a few times. With a much larger clone just one base away, this may be a read error. The V call is TRBV12-3 or TRBV12-4, the J call TRBJ1-1; D is possibly TRBD1 (5 bases). The CDR3 runs 14 residues. As DNA, the CDR3 is TGTGCCAGCAGTTCCGGCCCGAGGGGCACTGAAGCTTCCTTT. Amino acids: CASSSGPRGTEASF.

The rearrangement uses TRBV6-5 and TRBJ1-1; no firm D call. Trimming left V 0 bases short and J 3 bases short, with 8 bases between. The CDR3 length is 14 residues. Looked up from germline, CDR1 is MNHEY and CDR2 is SVGAGI. This CDR3 is CASSYSQPDTEAFF. The CDR3 bases are TGTGCCAGCAGTTACTCTCAGCCGGACACTGAAGCTTTCTTT.

This clonotype appeared a few times. This rearrangement joins TRBV18 to TRBJ1-4; tentative D call: TRBD1 (6 bases). Germline CDR1 and CDR2: KGHSH and LQKENI. There are 14 residues in the CDR3. The ends were cut back, 4 bases at V and 5 bases at J, with 11 bases in the middle. CDR3 sequence: CASSRRQANEKLFF. The CDR3 nucleotides read TGTGCCAGCTCACGACGACAGGCCAATGAAAAACTGTTTTTT.

This clonotype was detected many times. The chain employs TRBV11-2 and TRBJ2-5; D call uncertain. Deletions cut 4 bases from V and 2 bases from J, with 11 bases between. Germline values: CDR1 SGHAT, CDR2 FQNNGV. This CDR3 spans 14 amino acids. CDR3 sequence reads: CASSSPALQETQYF. The CDR3 region has the DNA TGTGCCAGCAGCTCCCCCGCGTTGCAAGAGACCCAGTACTTC.

Note on this clonotype: A much larger clonotype is one base distant, so this may be a read error. The chain links TRBV15 to TRBJ2-1; tentatively, D is TRBD1 (7 bases). The J call may be mistaken, given a closer DNA end match to TRBJ2-7. CDR1 LNHNV and CDR2 YYDKDF come from the germline V gene (reference sequence). There are 14 residues in the CDR3. The chain's CDR3 is CATSRDAGGRGQYF. The CDR3 DNA reads TGTGCCACCAGCAGAGATGCAGGGGGGAGAGGGCAGTACTTC.

The rearrangement joins TRBV7-8 to TRBJ1-5, with 7 bases matching TRBD1. Germline CDR1 reads SGHVS; CDR2 reads FQNEAQ. Unmatched junction bases numbered 7, after V lost 3 bases and J lost 5 bases. The CDR3 is made up of 15 amino acids. The CDR3 protein is CASSLGRGEHQPQHF. The CDR3 region has the DNA TGTGCCAGCAGCTTGGGCAGGGGGGAACATCAGCCCCAGCATTTT. The full variable domain, its missing parts supplied by reference TRBV7-8 and TRBJ1-5, is GAGVSQSPRYKVAKRGQDVALRCDPISGHVSLFWYQQALGQGPEFLTYFQNEAQLDKSGLPSDRFFAERPEGSVSTLKIQRTQQEDSAVYLCASSLGRGEHQPQHFGDGTRLSIL.

Notes on this clonotype: A read error is possible here, since a much larger clone lies one base away. The chain links TRBV7-9 to TRBJ2-3, with 7 positions matching TRBD2. V lost 5 bases and J lost 4; bases outside the gene matches: 9. The CDR3 covers 15 residues. Germline V CDR1 and CDR2: SEHNR, FQNEAQ (reference sequence). The CDR3 loop is CASSRMWEGSDTQYF. In nucleotides, the CDR3 is TGTGCCAGCAGCCGCATGTGGGAGGGTTCAGATACGCAGTATTTT.

The sample holds many counts of this clonotype. This chain links TRBV28 with TRBJ1-5; D not certain. Trimming removed 8 bases from V and 7 bases from J, with 12 bases in between. Germline CDR1 and CDR2: MDHEN and SYDVKM. The CDR3 sequence is 12 residues long. The chain's CDR3 is CASREGTQPQHF. In DNA form, the CDR3 reads TGTGCCAGCCGGGAAGGAACCCAGCCCCAGCATTTT.

This clonotype has ten or more counts. The rearrangement joins TRBV6-2 or TRBV6-3 to TRBJ2-7, with 9 bases fitting TRBD1. The CDR3 loop spans 19 amino acids. The V gene end was trimmed by 5 bases and the J gene end by 2 bases; junction bases not matched to a gene: 19. Germline assignment: CDR1 MNHEY and CDR2 SVGEGT. The CDR3 DNA is TGTGCCAGCAGTACAAGGACAGGGGTTACTAGCGTTGGGGCCTACGAGCAGTACTTC. It translates to CASSTRTGVTSVGAYEQYF.

This clonotype was found many times. The chain employs TRBV27 and TRBJ2-7, with 7 bases that match TRBD1. The CDR3 is 14 amino acids. The germline gives CDR1 MNHEY, CDR2 SMNVEV (reference sequence). The J segment lost 3 bases and the V segment lost 2 bases, leaving 4 bases of the junction unmatched. Here the CDR3 reads CASSLVGGGYEQYF. DNA of the CDR3: TGTGCCAGCAGTTTAGTAGGGGGCGGCTACGAGCAGTACTTC.

This clonotype was seen more than once but under ten times. It may be a read error: a sequence one base away is much more abundant. The chain couples TRBV12-3 or TRBV12-4 to TRBJ1-1; perhaps TRBD1 as D (5 bases). The CDR3 is 15 residues long. The CDR3 bases are TGTGTCAGCAGTTCTTCCGGGGCCCCTAACACTGAAGCTTTCTTT. Amino acids: CVSSSSGAPNTEAFF.

The chain couples TRBV7-9 to TRBJ1-5, with 7 bases that match TRBD1. The CDR3 is made up of 15 amino acids. Per germline, CDR1 SEHNR and CDR2 FQNEAQ (reference sequence). V dropped 5 bases and J dropped 5; count of bases not matched to a gene: 9. As DNA, the CDR3 is TGTGCCAGCAGCCCCCAGGGGGGGGACTATCAGCCCCAGCATTTT. Protein sequence: CASSPQGGDYQPQHF.

This clonotype has at least ten counts. The chain employs TRBV11-2 and TRBJ1-1; D gene unclear. The CDR3 sequence is 16 residues long. V lost 4 bases to trimming and J lost 4 bases, with 19 bases between them. Germline V gives CDR1 SGHAT, CDR2 FQNNGV. CDR3 amino acids: CASSSRIGVSGTEAFF. CDR3 bases: TGTGCCAGCAGCTCCCGAATCGGGGTGTCGGGCACTGAAGCTTTCTTT.

About this clonotype: With a far larger clone one base away, a read error is the likely cause. The rearrangement joins TRBV24-1 to TRBJ2-7; the D is unclear. Germline CDR1 is KGHDR and CDR2 is SFDVKD. This CDR3 has 14 amino acids. V was clipped by 1 base and J by 7 bases, with 13 bases between them. The DNA for the CDR3 is TGTGCCACCAGTGATTTTAGAGTAAGCAATGAGCAGTACTTC. Amino acid sequence: CATSDFRVSNEQYF.

J is TRBJ2-1 and V is TRBV7-2; 11 positions agree with TRBD2. The V gene's germline CDR1 is SGHTA and CDR2 FQGNSA. CDR3 length: 17 residues. Losses at the gene ends were 5 bases for V and 0 bases for J; bases not matched to a gene: 6. The chain's CDR3 is CASSLRLAGISYNEQFF. CDR3 nucleotide sequence: TGTGCCAGCAGCCTCAGACTAGCGGGGATCTCCTACAATGAGCAGTTCTTC.

In this sample, this clonotype turned up a few times. CDR3 loop: CSVHGGETQYF. CDR3 sequence (DNA): TGCAGCGTTCATGGCGGGGAGACCCAGTACTTC. The rearrangement links TRBV29-1 to TRBJ2-5; maybe TRBD2 (5 bases). With 5 bases removed from V and 5 bases from J, the gap between germline ends came to 9 bases. Germline V gene sequence: CDR1 SQVTM, CDR2 ANQGSEA. This CDR3 comprises 11 residues.

This rearrangement joins TRBV9 to TRBJ2-7; 13 nucleotides agree with TRBD2. The CDR3 length is 19 residues. In germline, CDR1 is SGDLS, CDR2 YYNGEE. V lost 3 bases to trimming and J lost 0 bases; unmatched junction nucleotides: 12. The CDR3 region has the DNA TGTGCCAGCAGCGGTCGGGGGGGACTAGCGGGACCCAGCTCCTACGAGCAGTACTTC. It specifies CASSGRGGLAGPSSYEQYF.

This clonotype showed up many times. This chain uses TRBV6-5 with TRBJ1-5; D gene unclear. V lost 0 bases to trimming and J lost 7 bases, with 10 bases between them. This CDR3 region has 14 residues. Germline CDR1 and CDR2: MNHEY and SVGAGI. CDR3 protein: CASSYSPGLQPQHF. The CDR3, as DNA: TGTGCCAGCAGTTACTCCCCCGGGTTGCAGCCCCAGCATTTT.

There are a few counts of this clonotype. V usage is TRBV20-1 and J usage is TRBJ2-7, with TRBD2 matching over 12 bases. J was trimmed by 3 bases and V by 3 bases; bases with no gene match: 12. This CDR3 comprises 17 residues. The germline V gene encodes CDR1 DFQATT and CDR2 SNEGSKA (reference sequence). The CDR3 coding sequence is TGCAGTGCTAGGTTGCGGTTCACGGGACTAGCGGGCTACGAGCAGTACTTC. It specifies CSARLRFTGLAGYEQYF.

Many counts were recorded for this clonotype. V is TRBV3-1 and J is TRBJ2-7; TRBD2 matches 7 bases. Per the germline V gene, CDR1 is LGHDT and CDR2 is YNNKEL (reference sequence). V trimming: 5 bases; J trimming: 3 bases; junction bases outside the gene matches: 4. This CDR3 contains 13 residues. The CDR3 reads CASSGRGGYEQYF. The CDR3 nucleotides read TGTGCCAGCAGCGGGAGGGGCGGCTACGAGCAGTACTTC.

Worth noting for this clonotype: Given a much more abundant clone one base away, this may be a read error. Here the CDR3 reads CTSSSGQAGRTDTQYF. DNA for the CDR3: TGTACCAGCAGCTCCGGCCAAGCGGGCCGCACAGATACGCAGTATTTT. The V and J genes are TRBV7-2 and TRBJ2-3; perhaps TRBD2 as D (6 bases). Trimming pared 4 bases from V and 1 base from J, leaving 15 bases between. There are 16 residues in the CDR3. Germline V gene sequence: CDR1 SGHTA, CDR2 FQGNSA.

This clonotype occurred many times. V is TRBV2 and J is TRBJ2-5; 11 bases are shared with TRBD1. This CDR3 region has 13 residues. V shed 10 bases, J shed 5 bases, and the junction held 6 bases outside the gene matches. The germline CDR1 and CDR2 sequences are SNHLY and FYNNEI. CDR3 coding DNA: TGTGCCACGGACAGGGGGCAATTTGAGACCCAGTACTTC. Translation gives CATDRGQFETQYF.